A single sample is the source of the 8 T cell receptor beta chains below, sequenced in a study of a mutant IDH1 vaccine in newly diagnosed glioma. Sequencing used immunoSEQ multiplex PCR; TCRdb keeps in-frame clones, though not all of them. Of roughly 32,000 clones in the sample, approximately 80% were seen once. Specified time point: baseline, week 1 (first vaccination visit). Treatment: pre-vaccination baseline after standard-of-care therapy. Here the sequenced sample was peripheral blood mononuclear cells (PBMCs), taken from a glioma patient treated with radiotherapy, temozolomide or both. Receptor source: a man in his fifties with glioma. Some clones in this sample may be carry-over from other donors' samples.

The J gene is TRBJ1-1, the V gene TRBV19; 12 nucleotides match TRBD1. Germline V lookup: CDR1 LNHDA, CDR2 SQIVND (reference sequence). With 8 bases clipped from V and 10 bases from J, the junction kept 5 bases outside the gene matches. This CDR3 contains 12 residues. The CDR3 sequence: CASGDRGLGAFF. The CDR3 nucleotides are TGTGCCAGTGGGGACAGGGGGCTTGGAGCTTTCTTT.

V and J are TRBV5-1 and TRBJ2-7; 12 bases are shared with TRBD2. V shed 7 bases and J 6 bases; nucleotides not matched to a gene: 5. Germline CDR1 is SGHRS and CDR2 is YFSETQ. This CDR3 has 13 amino acids. DNA for the CDR3: TGCGCCAGCGCCAGACTAGCGGGAGTCGAGCAGTACTTC. Protein sequence: CASARLAGVEQYF. Full variable domain (rest looked up from reference TRBV5-1 and TRBJ2-7): KAGVTQTPRYLIKTRGQQVTLSCSPISGHRSVSWYQQTPGQGLQFLFEYFSETQRNKGNFPGRFSGRQFSNSRSEMNVSTLELGDSALYLCASARLAGVEQYFGPGTRLTVT.

J is TRBJ1-2 and V is TRBV2; D is uncertain. The CDR3 sequence is 11 residues long. Trimming left V 2 bases short and J 6 bases short, with 4 bases between. The germline V gene has CDR1 SNHLY and CDR2 FYNNEI. This chain's CDR3 is CASSELDGYTF. For the CDR3, the DNA is TGTGCCAGCAGTGAATTGGATGGCTACACCTTC.

This clone appeared a few times. The chain employs TRBV7-2 and TRBJ1-1; TRBD1 might be the D (5 bases). Germline assignment: CDR1 SGHTA and CDR2 FQGNSA. CDR3 length: 14 amino acids. V lost 4 bases, J lost 4 bases, and 13 bases lay in between. The CDR3 is CASSSQAGGTEAFF. The CDR3 nucleotides are TGTGCCAGCAGCTCACAGGCCGGGGGCACTGAAGCTTTCTTT.

J is TRBJ1-3 and V is TRBV7-2, with D unresolved. CDR1 SGHTA and CDR2 FQGNSA come from the germline V gene. The CDR3 consists of 15 residues. V dropped 0 bases and J dropped 2 bases, with 8 bases sitting between them. CDR3 in DNA: TGTGCCAGCAGCTTAGCAGGGAACCCTGGAAACACCATATATTTT. Protein sequence: CASSLAGNPGNTIYF.

The chain joins TRBV27 to TRBJ2-7, with a weak D call TRBD1 (6 bases). The germline CDR1 and CDR2 sequences are MNHEY and SMNVEV (reference sequence). V was clipped by 5 bases and J by 3 bases, with 14 bases between them. The CDR3 contains 14 residues. The CDR3 DNA reads as TGTGCCAGCAGTCCGACAGGACCATTCTACGAGCAGTACTTC. Amino acid sequence: CASSPTGPFYEQYF.

The chain employs TRBV6-5 and TRBJ1-1; D remains unclear. Germline CDR1 is MNHEY and CDR2 is SVGAGI. This CDR3 spans 13 amino acids. The V end lost 6 bases, the J end lost 5 bases, and 13 bases lay between the germline ends. The DNA of the CDR3 is TGTGCCAGCAGGAATATTCCCAGTACTGAAGCTTTCTTT. This codes for CASRNIPSTEAFF.

The chain's CDR3 is CASSLGGGVNSYEQYF. CDR3 in DNA: TGTGCCAGCAGCTTGGGAGGGGGGGTCAACTCCTACGAGCAGTACTTC. The V and J genes are TRBV5-4 and TRBJ2-7, with D perhaps TRBD2 (7 bases). Germline CDR1 and CDR2: SGHNT and YYREEE (reference sequence). This CDR3 is built from 16 residues. V was trimmed by 0 bases and J by 0 bases, leaving 13 bases between them.